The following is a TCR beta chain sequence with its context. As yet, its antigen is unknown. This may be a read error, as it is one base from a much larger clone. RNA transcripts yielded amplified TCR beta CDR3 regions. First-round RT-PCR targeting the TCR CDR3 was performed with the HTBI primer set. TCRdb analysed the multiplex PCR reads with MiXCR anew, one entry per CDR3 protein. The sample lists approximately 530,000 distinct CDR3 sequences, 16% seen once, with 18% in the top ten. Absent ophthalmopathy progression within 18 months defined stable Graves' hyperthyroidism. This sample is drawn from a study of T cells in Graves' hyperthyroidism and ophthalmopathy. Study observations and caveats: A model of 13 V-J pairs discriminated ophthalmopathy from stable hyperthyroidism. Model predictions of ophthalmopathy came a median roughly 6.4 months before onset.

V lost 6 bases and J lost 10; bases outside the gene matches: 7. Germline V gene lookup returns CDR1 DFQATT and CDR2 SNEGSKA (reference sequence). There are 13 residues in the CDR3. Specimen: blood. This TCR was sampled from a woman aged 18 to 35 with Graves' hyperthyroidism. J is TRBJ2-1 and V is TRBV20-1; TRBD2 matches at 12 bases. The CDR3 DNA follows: TGCAGTGCCCCTGGACTAGCGGGGTGGGAGCAGTTCTTC. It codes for CSAPGLAGWEQFF.